Sequencing of this T cell receptor (beta chain) was carried out in a study of blood T cell repertoires in COVID-19. Study-wide background: Both acute and convalescent COVID-19 samples were obtained from the United States, Italy and Spain.

Germline CDR1 is MNHNY and CDR2 is SVGAGI (reference sequence). CDR3 size: 15 residues. V lost 6 bases to trimming and J lost 0 bases; unmatched junction nucleotides: 4. In the study's own analysis: Nucleated cell number was recorded as an estimate derived from reference gene primer amplification. Sequenced by immunoSEQ multiplex PCR; TCRdb stores in-frame clones only, minus some. The V and J calls and clone size come from that table; D and trimming were worked out from the DNA. Counted here are approximately 60,000 clones, approximately 78% occurring once; the ten biggest clones make up roughly 7.7%.

Sequencing was carried out using peripheral blood. The rearrangement uses TRBV6-6 and TRBJ2-1; 8 bases are shared with TRBD2. This clonotype was obtained from an elderly woman with acute or convalescent COVID-19. The CDR3 nucleotides are TGTGCCAGCAGACCGAGCGGGAGCTCCTACAATGAGCAGTTCTTC. Amino acid sequence: CASRPSGSSYNEQFF.